The rows below give T cell receptor beta chains drawn from one sample of a study of response to subunit inactivated influenza vaccine. TCRdb used MiXCR to reprocess the RT-PCR reads, holding one entry per CDR3 protein. The profile shows approximately 500,000 distinct CDR3 sequences, roughly 13% of them singletons. The sequencing used PBMCs from blood, collected more than 35 days after vaccination. Receptors originate from a man aged 45-65 years who received an inactivated influenza vaccine. Each CDR3 is given with its conserved first and last residue. The D gene is left open where the match is weak. Size values are once, few and many counts, or a class for expanded clones, and some rows have none.

TRBD1	.	TRBV12-3/TRBV12-4	TRBJ2-7	CASGQAASYEQYF	TGTGCCAGCGGACAGGCAGCCTCCTACGAGCAGTACTTC
.	.	TRBV5-5	TRBJ1-1	CASSLGLRENTEAFF	TGTGCCAGCAGCTTGGGCCTCAGGGAAAACACTGAAGCTTTCTTT
.	.	TRBV5-8	TRBJ2-3	CASTKPGTPPSTDTQYF	TGTGCCAGCACCAAACCCGGGACACCACCTAGCACAGATACGCAGTATTTT
.	.	TRBV9	TRBJ2-3	CASSSYSGMTDTQYF	TGTGCCAGCAGCTCTTATAGCGGTATGACAGATACGCAGTATTTT
.	few	TRBV7-9	TRBJ1-1	CASSLIPTGANTEAFF	TGTGCCAGCAGCTTAATACCGACAGGAGCGAACACTGAAGCTTTCTTT
TRBD1	many	TRBV12-3/TRBV12-4	TRBJ1-4	CASSLGQGEKLFF	TGTGCCAGCAGCCTCGGACAGGGCGAAAAACTGTTTTTT
TRBD2	few	TRBV3-1	TRBJ2-7	CASSRGLAGPDYEQYF	TGTGCCAGCAGCCGGGGACTAGCGGGACCCGACTACGAGCAGTACTTC
TRBD2	.	TRBV7-2	TRBJ2-3	CASSRQGLAPDTQYF	TGTGCCAGCTCACGACAGGGACTAGCCCCAGATACGCAGTATTTT
.	.	TRBV10-3	TRBJ2-3	CAISEPSQTDTQYF	TGTGCCATCAGTGAGCCATCCCAGACAGATACGCAGTATTTT
.	.	TRBV5-1	TRBJ1-2	CASSTGTSQEGYTF	TGCGCCAGCAGCACCGGGACATCCCAGGAGGGCTACACCTTC
TRBD1	few	TRBV6-2/TRBV6-3	TRBJ1-1	CASSYLTGGAQNTEAFF	TGTGCCAGCAGTTACTTGACAGGGGGCGCACAGAACACTGAAGCTTTCTTT
TRBD2	many	TRBV10-3	TRBJ2-1	CAIRRLAGGPDEQFF	TGTGCCATCAGACGACTAGCGGGAGGGCCCGATGAGCAGTTCTTC
.	few	TRBV7-2	TRBJ2-1	CASSLGGGGIEQFF	TGTGCCAGCAGCTTGGGTGGAGGGGGTATTGAGCAGTTCTTC
.	few	TRBV6-5	TRBJ2-7	CASSYQSSGPYEQYF	TGTGCCAGCAGTTATCAAAGTTCAGGGCCCTACGAGCAGTACTTC
TRBD1	many	TRBV10-1	TRBJ2-5	CASSDDRGGETQYF	TGCGCCAGCAGTGATGACAGGGGTGGAGAGACCCAGTACTTC
.	.	TRBV20-1	TRBJ2-7	CSARDRVLAYEQYF	TGCAGTGCTAGAGACCGGGTCCTAGCCTACGAGCAGTACTTC
.	few	TRBV5-1	TRBJ1-5	CASSLVGGTGQPQHF	TGCGCCAGCAGCTTGGTCGGGGGCACCGGTCAGCCCCAGCATTTT
TRBD1	few	TRBV9	TRBJ2-7	CASSSSGGSTYEQYF	TGTGCCAGCAGCTCGTCAGGGGGAAGTACCTACGAGCAGTACTTC
TRBD1	few	TRBV12-3/TRBV12-4	TRBJ2-1	CASSARLHRGSEQFF	TGTGCCAGCAGTGCGCGACTTCACAGGGGAAGTGAGCAGTTCTTC
.	.	TRBV9	TRBJ1-2	CASSVGERLNYGYTF	TGTGCCAGCAGCGTAGGTGAGCGGTTAAACTATGGCTACACCTTC
.	few	TRBV20-1	TRBJ2-1	CSAREWTVYNEQFF	TGCAGTGCTAGAGAATGGACAGTATACAATGAGCAGTTCTTC
.	.	TRBV7-2	TRBJ2-5	CASTRVRNQETQYF	TGTGCCAGCACCCGAGTGAGGAATCAGGAGACCCAGTACTTC
.	few	TRBV7-9	TRBJ2-3	CASSLQLGGTDTQYF	TGTGCCAGCAGCTTACAGCTAGGAGGCACAGATACGCAGTATTTT
.	.	TRBV20-1	TRBJ2-3	CSAGPGTPGDTQYF	TGCAGTGCTGGCCCCGGGACCCCAGGAGATACGCAGTATTTT
.	.	TRBV20-1	TRBJ2-1	CISAQGDEQFF	TGCATTTCGGCACAGGGCGATGAGCAGTTCTTC
.	few	TRBV20-1	TRBJ1-4	CSATSPAGNEKLFF	TGCAGTGCTACTTCACCGGCCGGTAATGAAAAACTGTTTTTT
.	few	TRBV30	TRBJ2-7	CAWSVSASYEQYF	TGTGCCTGGAGTGTATCGGCCTCCTACGAGCAGTACTTC
.	few	TRBV11-2	TRBJ2-5	CASSLDHMETQYF	TGTGCCAGCAGCTTAGATCACATGGAGACCCAGTACTTC
TRBD2	many	TRBV6-1	TRBJ2-5	CASSEGLAGPQETQYF	TGTGCCAGCAGTGAGGGACTAGCGGGGCCCCAAGAGACCCAGTACTTC
.	few	TRBV18	TRBJ1-4	CASSSQQDNGEKLFF	TGTGCCAGCTCATCACAACAGGATAACGGTGAAAAACTGTTTTTT
TRBD1	few	TRBV10-3	TRBJ2-4	CATGPGQAYVAKNIQYF	TGTGCCACCGGACCGGGACAGGCCTACGTAGCCAAAAACATTCAGTACTTC